The entry below gives a single T cell receptor beta chain sequence along with its context. The Seattle site enrolled patients during active infection and followed them longitudinally. CDR1 and CDR2 from the germline V gene are PRHDT and FYEKMQ (reference sequence). V gave up 5 bases and J gave up 3 bases, with 14 bases separating them. The CDR3 loop spans 14 amino acids. Under the authors' procedure: Cell counts per sample came from amplifying reference gene primers. Produced via immunoSEQ multiplex PCR; TCRdb's table is partial and in-frame only. V and J calls plus clone size are reproduced from that table; the DNA served to infer D and trimming. The profile shows 130,000 or so clones, about 87% of them singletons. These data originate in a study of blood T cell repertoires in COVID-19. Across the study: COVID-19 samples collected from the United States, Italy and Spain covered acute and convalescent phases. PBMCs, B-cell-depleted T cells, or T cells provided the cDNA or gDNA that made up the material.

J is TRBJ2-7 and V is TRBV13; tentative D call: TRBD2 (6 bases). The TCR sequence derives from a human donor with COVID-19, enrolled during active disease. The donor label of this sample is uncertain. The sample comprised peripheral blood. CDR3 nucleotide sequence: TGTGCCAGCAGCGTCCGGGAGCAGGGCTACGAGCAGTACTTC. This gives the protein CASSVREQGYEQYF.